These T cell receptor beta chains were read from a single sample in a study of cytomegalovirus exposure and HLA in healthy donors. Sequencing was performed with immunoSEQ multiplex PCR; in TCRdb, only in-frame clones are kept and a portion is missing. The sample contains fewer than 250,000 clones, less than 85% of which appear only once. The material sequenced was PBMCs. These receptors were obtained from a young woman in good health and CMV-seronegative. The CDR3 runs from the conserved cysteine through the conserved F or W. A D gene is named only where the DNA matches it firmly. Clone size is shown for a subset of rows, as once, few, many or a class of expanded clone.

abundance	d_gene	v_gene	j_gene	CDR3aa	CDR3nt
NA	NA	TRBV5-8	TRBJ2-7	CASSLTSYEQYF	TGTGCCAGCAGTCTTACAAGCTACGAGCAGTACTTC
NA	NA	TRBV27	TRBJ1-2	CASSFGGRGPNYGYTF	TGTGCCAGCAGTTTTGGGGGAAGGGGACCTAACTATGGCTACACCTTC
once	TRBD2	TRBV6-6	TRBJ2-7	CASSRTSGSDEQYF	TGTGCCAGCAGTCGGACTAGCGGGAGCGACGAGCAGTACTTC
NA	NA	TRBV30	TRBJ1-1	CAWEPGQMNTEAFF	TGTGCCTGGGAACCGGGACAAATGAACACTGAAGCTTTCTTT
NA	NA	TRBV10-3	TRBJ1-1	CAISELQMNTEAFF	TGTGCCATCAGTGAGTTACAGATGAACACTGAAGCTTTCTTT
NA	TRBD1	TRBV15	TRBJ1-4	CATSRTLTGANEKLFF	TGTGCCACCAGCAGAACCCTGACAGGGGCTAATGAAAAACTGTTTTTT
NA	NA	TRBV5-4	TRBJ1-6	CASRPRAGRSPLHF	TGTGCCAGCCGCCCGCGGGCGGGGAGATCACCCCTCCACTTT
few	NA	TRBV15	TRBJ2-7	CATSSTTPYEQYF	TGTGCCACCAGCAGCACGACTCCCTACGAGCAGTACTTC
NA	NA	TRBV5-4	TRBJ2-1	CASSVTGTPVNEQFF	TGTGCCAGCAGCGTAACCGGGACCCCCGTCAATGAGCAGTTCTTC
NA	TRBD2	TRBV5-4	TRBJ2-7	CASSLELAGVYEQYF	TGTGCCAGCAGCTTGGAACTAGCGGGAGTCTACGAGCAGTACTTC
NA	TRBD2	TRBV9	TRBJ2-2	CASSVVAGAPTGELFF	TGTGCCAGCAGCGTAGTAGCGGGAGCCCCCACCGGGGAGCTGTTTTTT
NA	TRBD1	TRBV28	TRBJ1-4	CASRTGQAATNEKLFF	TGTGCCAGCAGGACAGGGCAGGCTGCAACTAATGAAAAACTGTTTTTT
NA	TRBD2	TRBV14	TRBJ2-7	CASSPPGGWSYEQYF	TGTGCCAGCAGCCCCCCGGGGGGTTGGTCCTACGAGCAGTACTTC
NA	NA	TRBV28	TRBJ2-1	CASIGGWVGSSYNEQFF	TGTGCCAGCATAGGGGGATGGGTTGGGAGCTCCTACAATGAGCAGTTCTTC
NA	NA	TRBV27	TRBJ2-1	CASSRPGPYNEQFF	TGTGCCAGCAGTCGACCGGGGCCGTACAATGAGCAGTTCTTC
NA	TRBD1	TRBV19	TRBJ1-2	CASDFRGGENYGYTF	TGTGCCAGCGACTTCCGAGGGGGCGAGAACTATGGCTACACCTTC
NA	NA	TRBV5-4	TRBJ2-7	CASSFRAGSYEQYF	TGTGCCAGCAGCTTTAGGGCAGGGTCCTACGAGCAGTACTTC
NA	NA	TRBV7-3	TRBJ2-2	CASSFRGTANTGELFF	TGTGCCAGCAGCTTCCGGGGGACCGCGAACACCGGGGAGCTGTTTTTT
NA	NA	TRBV2	TRBJ1-2	CASSARAGDGGYTF	TGTGCCAGCAGTGCCAGGGCAGGGGATGGTGGCTACACCTTC
once	NA	TRBV9	TRBJ2-1	CASSVGPRASSYNEQFF	TGTGCCAGCAGCGTAGGTCCTCGCGCCAGCTCCTACAATGAGCAGTTCTTC
NA	NA	TRBV10-2	TRBJ1-2	CASSGTLGGPGGYTF	TGCGCCAGCAGTGGCACCCTAGGGGGACCGGGTGGCTACACCTTC
NA	TRBD1	TRBV28	TRBJ2-3	CASSLILDRPQATDTQYF	TGTGCCAGCAGTTTAATCTTGGACAGGCCCCAGGCCACAGATACGCAGTATTTT
NA	TRBD1	TRBV10-2	TRBJ2-1	CASSESTGGGQFF	TGCGCCAGCAGTGAGTCGACAGGGGGAGGGCAGTTCTTC
NA	NA	TRBV4-1	TRBJ2-7	CASSQEGVSGASHEQYF	TGCGCCAGCAGCCAAGAGGGGGTTTCAGGGGCAAGCCACGAGCAGTACTTC
NA	NA	TRBV5-4	TRBJ1-2	CASSSAGQHDYGYTF	TGTGCCAGCAGCTCCGCAGGGCAGCATGACTATGGCTACACCTTC
NA	TRBD1	TRBV6-1	TRBJ2-5	CASSEVLGTVFQETQYF	TGTGCCAGCAGTGAAGTCCTCGGGACAGTGTTCCAAGAGACCCAGTACTTC
NA	NA	TRBV7-8	TRBJ2-7	CASSPRVGLGEQYF	TGTGCCAGCAGCCCTAGGGTGGGGCTGGGGGAGCAGTACTTC
NA	NA	TRBV5-4	TRBJ1-2	CASSLGQQQNYGYTF	TGTGCCAGCAGCTTGGGGCAACAGCAGAACTATGGCTACACCTTC
once	TRBD1	TRBV27	TRBJ2-1	CASSLYSQGANEQFF	TGTGCCAGCAGTTTATATTCACAGGGGGCGAATGAGCAGTTCTTC
NA	TRBD2	TRBV5-8	TRBJ2-3	CASSLTSGGDTQYF	TGTGCCAGCAGCTTGACTAGCGGGGGAGATACGCAGTATTTT
NA	NA	TRBV6-5	TRBJ2-6	CASSSSGAGANVLTF	NA
NA	NA	TRBV10-1	TRBJ2-1	CASSGLLNEQFF	TGCGCCAGCAGTGGCCTTCTAAATGAGCAGTTCTTC
once	NA	TRBV9	TRBJ2-3	CASSVGGGVSTDTQYF	TGTGCCAGCAGCGTAGGTGGAGGGGTGAGCACAGATACGCAGTATTTT
NA	NA	TRBV2	TRBJ1-5	CASREAGQGSQPQHF	TGTGCCAGCAGGGAGGCTGGTCAGGGAAGTCAGCCCCAGCATTTT
NA	NA	TRBV5-1	TRBJ2-1	CASSRVSSYNEQFF	TGCGCCAGCAGTCGGGTAAGCTCCTACAATGAGCAGTTCTTC
NA	NA	TRBV30	TRBJ1-1	CAWSDGASSEAFF	TGTGCCTGGAGTGATGGGGCTAGTTCGGAAGCTTTCTTT
NA	NA	TRBV6-5	TRBJ2-7	CASSYSTWGAYEQYF	TGTGCCAGCAGTTACTCGACATGGGGGGCCTACGAGCAGTACTTC
NA	TRBD1	TRBV5-1	TRBJ1-1	CASSRQQGVNTEAFF	TGCGCCAGCAGCCGGCAGCAGGGGGTAAACACTGAAGCTTTCTTT
once	NA	TRBV4-1	TRBJ1-2	CASSQGRGRRADGYTF	TGCGCCAGCAGCCAAGGGCGAGGGCGCAGGGCGGATGGCTACACCTTC
NA	NA	TRBV2	TRBJ2-3	CASSEVGSGNPYSTDTQYF	TGTGCCAGCAGTGAAGTTGGTAGCGGCAACCCCTACAGCACAGATACGCAGTATTTT
once	NA	TRBV28	TRBJ2-7	CASGYTTPGDEQYF	TGTGCCAGCGGCTACACGACCCCAGGGGACGAGCAGTACTTC
NA	TRBD1	TRBV30	TRBJ1-6	CAWRPDRAGSPLHF	TGTGCCTGGAGACCGGACAGGGCGGGTTCACCCCTCCACTTT